The rows below give T cell receptor beta chains drawn from one sample of a study of blood T cell repertoires in COVID-19. Repertoires were generated with immunoSEQ multiplex PCR, while TCRdb's copy carries only in-frame clones and drops some. This sample has some 180,000 clones, with roughly 81% found just once. Input material: peripheral blood. The receptors derive from a woman older than 75 with COVID-19, enrolled during active disease. CDR3s include the opening cysteine and the closing phenylalanine or tryptophan. A D gene is named only where the DNA matches it firmly. A row's size may be missing; if present it is once, few, many or a size class.

size	V	D	J	DNA	CDR3
.	TRBV3-1/TRBV3-2	TRBD1	TRBJ1-4	TGTGCCAGCAGCCTGACAGGGGGCCTCTACGAAAAACTGTTTTTT	CASSLTGGLYEKLFF
.	TRBV29-1	TRBD2	TRBJ2-1	TGCAGCGTAAAGGGACTAGTTGGGAGCGAGCAGTTCTTC	CSVKGLVGSEQFF
.	TRBV5-4	TRBD2	TRBJ2-5	TGTGCCAGCAGCTTGGGGGGTACTAGCGGGAGGGCCCGGGAGACCCAGTACTTC	CASSLGGTSGRARETQYF
once	TRBV18	TRBD2	TRBJ2-7	TGTGCCAGCTCACCACCTAGCGGGGGGCCCATCTCCTACGAGCAGTACTTC	CASSPPSGGPISYEQYF
.	TRBV25-1	.	TRBJ2-5	TGTGCCAGCAGTGATATTCAGGGGCAAGAGACCCAGTACTTC	CASSDIQGQETQYF
.	TRBV18	.	TRBJ1-1	TGTGCCAGCTCACCACGAGAACGCACTGAAGCTTTCTTT	CASSPRERTEAFF
.	TRBV6-5	TRBD2	TRBJ2-5	TGTGCCAGCACCTCGACTAGCGGGAGGGAGACCCAGTACTTC	CASTSTSGRETQYF
.	TRBV9	.	TRBJ1-2	TGTGCCAGCAGCGTGACAGGCTATGGCTACACCTTC	CASSVTGYGYTF
few	TRBV6-5	TRBD2	TRBJ2-7	TGTGCCAGCAGTTACGGACGGGGGGGTAGCAACGAGCAGTACTTC	CASSYGRGGSNEQYF
.	TRBV29-1	TRBD2	TRBJ2-7	TGCAGCGTTGCGACTAGCGGGAGTAACGAGCAGTACTTC	CSVATSGSNEQYF
.	TRBV2	TRBD2	TRBJ2-3	TGTGCTGGGGCTAGCGGACACACAGATACGCAGTATTTT	CAGASGHTDTQYF
.	TRBV5-1	TRBD1	TRBJ2-7	TGCGCCAGCAGCTTAAAACAGGGGAACCTCTACGAGCAGTACTTC	CASSLKQGNLYEQYF
once	TRBV9	TRBD1	TRBJ1-4	TGTGCCAGCAGCGTAGGGACAGGGGGCGTCTCTAATGAAAAACTGTTTTTT	CASSVGTGGVSNEKLFF
.	TRBV27	TRBD1	TRBJ1-1	TGTGCCAGCAACCCATGGACAGGGGGCATCGCGACTGAAGCTTTCTTT	CASNPWTGGIATEAFF
.	TRBV20-1	.	TRBJ2-3	TGCAGTGCCCAAACTAGTTCTCCGCAGTATTTT	CSAQTSSPQYF
.	TRBV18	TRBD2	TRBJ2-1	TGTGCCAGCTCACCAAGCGGGAGGGCCACTGAGCAGTTCTTC	CASSPSGRATEQFF
.	TRBV5-1	.	TRBJ1-4	TGCGCCAGCAGCTTGACGGGGTTTGGGGATGAAAAACTGTTTTTT	CASSLTGFGDEKLFF
.	TRBV13	.	TRBJ2-1	TGTGCCAGCAGCCCCCTGGAGGGGTCCTCCTACAATGAGCAGTTCTTC	CASSPLEGSSYNEQFF
.	TRBV21-1	.	TRBJ2-3	TGTGCCAGCAGCCAAAAAAGACAGGGGGCGCGGACAGATACGCAGTATTTT	CASSQKRQGARTDTQYF
few	TRBV10-3	TRBD1	TRBJ1-2	TGTGCCATCAGTGGACAGGGGGCTCAGAGCTACACCTTC	CAISGQGAQSYTF
once	TRBV7-3	TRBD1	TRBJ2-1	TGTGCCAGCAGCGTAGGACAGGGCAATGAGCAGTTCTTC	CASSVGQGNEQFF
.	TRBV6-2/TRBV6-3	.	TRBJ1-5	TGTGCCAGCAGTTACCGGGAAGAGAGAGGGCCCCAGCATTTT	CASSYREERGPQHF
.	TRBV7-9	TRBD1	TRBJ2-1	TGTGCCAGCAGCTTATTGAGTCGTGGACAGGGGATCAATGAGCAGTTCTTC	CASSLLSRGQGINEQFF
.	TRBV10-1	.	TRBJ2-7	TGCGCCAGCAGTGACCTCCGGGACGGGGAGGTAAACGAGCAGTACTTC	CASSDLRDGEVNEQYF
.	TRBV11-2	TRBD1	TRBJ1-4	TGTGCCAGCAGCACCCCCTCCGGGACAGCGGATGAAAAACTGTTTTTT	CASSTPSGTADEKLFF
.	TRBV7-9	.	TRBJ1-5	TGTGCCAGCAGCTTAGTGGCCACCAATCAGCCCCAGCATTTT	CASSLVATNQPQHF
.	TRBV5-1	.	TRBJ2-2	TGCGCCAGCAGCGGGGCACGGCGGGGCACCGGGGAGCTGTTTTTT	CASSGARRGTGELFF
.	TRBV29-1	TRBD1	TRBJ1-3	TGCAGCGTTGGCCGGGACAGGGATGGAAACACCATATATTTT	CSVGRDRDGNTIYF
.	TRBV5-5	TRBD1	TRBJ2-6	TGTGCCAGCAGTCCGGACAGGGGATCGGGGGCCAACGTCCTGACTTTC	CASSPDRGSGANVLTF
once	TRBV6-2/TRBV6-3	.	TRBJ1-1	TGTGCCAGCAGTTTCCCTAGCACTGAAGCTTTCTTT	CASSFPSTEAFF
few	TRBV7-2	.	TRBJ2-7	TGTGCCAGCAGCTTAATGGGGCGGAACGAGCAGTACTTC	CASSLMGRNEQYF
.	TRBV24-1	TRBD1	TRBJ2-1	TGTGCCACCAGTGACCCTACCCGACAGGGATTCTCCTACAATGAGCAGTTCTTC	CATSDPTRQGFSYNEQFF
.	TRBV5-6	.	TRBJ1-3	TGTGCCAGCAGCTTGGGAGGGCCGACTGGAAACACCATATATTTT	CASSLGGPTGNTIYF
.	TRBV4-3	.	TRBJ1-5	TGCGCCAGCAGCCAAGATCGGGTTCAATCGCCCCAGCATTTT	CASSQDRVQSPQHF
.	TRBV7-9	.	TRBJ1-2	TGTGCCAGCAGCTTAGCGTTTTTGAGGCATGGCTACACCTTC	CASSLAFLRHGYTF
once	TRBV13	TRBD2	TRBJ2-1	TGTGCCAGCAGCTTTAATAGCGGGAGTACTTACAATGAGCAGTTCTTC	CASSFNSGSTYNEQFF
.	TRBV5-4	.	TRBJ2-1	TGTGCCAGCAGCTCCCTCCACAATGAGCAGTTCTTC	CASSSLHNEQFF
few	TRBV20-1	TRBD1	TRBJ1-2	TGCAGTGCTAGTAGGGACAGGGTAACCTATGGCTACACCTTC	CSASRDRVTYGYTF
once	TRBV19	.	TRBJ2-3	TGTGCCAGTAGTACCCCTCCTGCGATTACGCAGTATTTT	CASSTPPAITQYF
.	TRBV2	.	TRBJ1-5	TGTGCCAGCACAGAGGGTTTGAGGATCGGCAATCAGCCCCAGCATTTT	CASTEGLRIGNQPQHF
few	TRBV19	TRBD1	TRBJ1-1	TGTGCCAGTAGGAGACAGGGGTCGGGGAACACTGAAGCTTTCTTT	CASRRQGSGNTEAFF
.	TRBV6-5	.	TRBJ1-5	TGTGCCAGCAGTTACGGGAGGGATCAGCCCCAGCATTTT	CASSYGRDQPQHF
.	TRBV6-1	TRBD1	TRBJ1-1	TGTGCCAGCAGTGACGGACTTACAGGGGGAGTGGGAGCTTTCTTT	CASSDGLTGGVGAFF
.	TRBV5-1	.	TRBJ1-6	TGCGCCAGCAGCTTCGAGGTATCGAATTCACCCCTCCACTTT	CASSFEVSNSPLHF
.	TRBV29-1	.	TRBJ1-2	TGCAGCGTTGGGCAGGGTGGGGGCTACACCTTC	CSVGQGGGYTF
.	TRBV19	TRBD1	TRBJ1-5	TGTGCCAGTAAGGGGACAGGTAGCAATCAGCCCCAGCATTTT	CASKGTGSNQPQHF
.	TRBV18	.	TRBJ1-4	TGTGCCAGCTCACCGTCCAGGGAGGGTGAAAAACTGTTTTTT	CASSPSREGEKLFF
.	TRBV11-2	.	TRBJ2-7	TGTGCCAGCAGCTTAGATCGACTTGGGGAGCAGTACTTC	CASSLDRLGEQYF
.	TRBV28	.	TRBJ1-5	TGTGCCAGCAGCGGGTATAGCAATCAGCCCCAGCATTTT	CASSGYSNQPQHF